What follows are 18 T cell receptor beta chains derived from one specimen sequenced in a study of Ad26.COV2.S vaccination and SARS-CoV-2 variants. As for treatment: around 19 received Ad26.COV2.S at low or high dose, single or two shots; several received placebo; per-sample allocation not given. Day 63 after the first injection of vaccine or placebo was the sampling time. Data came from immunoSEQ multiplex PCR; TCRdb stores just in-frame clones and leaves some out. This table holds under 600,000 clones, 89% found once. Material: peripheral blood, obtained in a trial of Ad26.COV2.S vaccine versus placebo. The receptor source for this set is a person aged 18-65 years who received the Ad26.COV2.S COVID-19 vaccine or a placebo.

The rearrangement links TRBV9 to TRBJ2-1, with D perhaps TRBD1 or TRBD2 (5 bases each). CDR3 length: 16 amino acids. V shed 0 bases and J shed 9 bases, with 19 bases lying between them. Germline lookup yields CDR1 SGDLS and CDR2 YYNGEE. CDR3 protein: CASSVAGDPTLGEQFF. CDR3 DNA: TGTGCCAGCAGCGTAGCCGGGGACCCGACCTTGGGTGAGCAGTTCTTC.

The V gene is TRBV7-2, the J gene TRBJ2-2; D gene uncertain. CDR3 size: 13 residues. Germline V gene sequence: CDR1 SGHTA, CDR2 FQGNSA. Trimming stripped 3 bases from V and 6 bases from J, with 8 bases between. The CDR3 region is CASSFVSAGELFF. In nucleotides, the CDR3 is TGTGCCAGCAGCTTTGTATCCGCCGGGGAGCTGTTTTTT.

J is TRBJ2-3 and V is TRBV3-1 (or the pseudogene TRBV3-2); 11 bases match TRBD2. The CDR3 runs 14 residues. Per germline, CDR1 LGHDT and CDR2 YNNKEL (reference sequence). Trimming cost V 7 bases and J 1 base; bases outside gene matches: 1. The CDR3, as DNA: TGTGCCAGCATGACTAGCGGGGGCACAGATACGCAGTATTTT. Its translation: CASMTSGGTDTQYF.

V is TRBV15 and J is TRBJ1-3, with D unclear. V was cut by 0 bases and J by 0 bases, with 6 bases left in between. The CDR3 totals 15 residues. CDR1 LNHNV and CDR2 YYDKDF come from the germline V gene (reference sequence). In DNA, the CDR3 is TGTGCCACCAGCAGAGATAAAGGCTCTGGAAACACCATATATTTT. Its translation is CATSRDKGSGNTIYF.

J is TRBJ2-3 and V is TRBV4-2; D not resolved. The CDR3 totals 12 residues. Trimming cost V 0 bases and J 5 bases, with 3 bases left between them. Germline values: CDR1 LGHNA, CDR2 YNFKEQ. In nucleotides, the CDR3 is TGTGCCAGCAGCCAAGAGGGAGATACGCAGTATTTT. It translates to CASSQEGDTQYF.

The gene calls are TRBV7-8 and TRBJ1-2, with D uncertain. The CDR3 length is 12 residues. CDR1 SGHVS and CDR2 FQNEAQ come from the germline V gene. V was trimmed by 5 bases and J by 6 bases, leaving 10 bases between them. DNA for the CDR3: TGTGCCAGCAGCCTCGTTGAGGATGGCTACACCTTC. This translates into CASSLVEDGYTF.

The count of this clone is one. V is TRBV25-1 and J is TRBJ1-1; 8 bases fit TRBD1. Per germline, CDR1 MGHDK and CDR2 SYGVNS. The CDR3 has 15 amino acids. With V trimmed by 2 bases and J by 4 bases, 6 bases remained unmatched. The CDR3 nucleotides are TGTGCCAGCAGTGAACGGACAGGGTCCATCACTGAAGCTTTCTTT. It encodes CASSERTGSITEAFF.

The V gene is TRBV4-2, the J gene TRBJ2-3; D is tentatively TRBD1 or TRBD2 (5 bases each). The CDR3 runs 17 residues. Trimming took 0 bases from V and 2 from J, leaving 15 bases between them. Germline-derived CDR1 and CDR2 are LGHNA and YNFKEQ. DNA for the CDR3: TGTGCCAGCAGCCAAGATCCCGGGGCTACCTTCACAGATACGCAGTATTTT. It yields the protein CASSQDPGATFTDTQYF.

The chain uses TRBV2 and TRBJ2-1; 12 bases fit TRBD1. Germline-derived CDR1 and CDR2 are SNHLY and FYNNEI. V shed 7 bases, J shed 9 bases, and the junction held 10 bases outside the gene matches. This CDR3 region has 15 residues. CDR3 nucleotides: TGTGCCAGCACCCAGCCGGGACAGGGGGCCGGTGAGCAGTTCTTC. Its protein is CASTQPGQGAGEQFF.

The genes are TRBV6-6 and TRBJ1-6, with 7 bases aligning to TRBD1. V dropped 5 bases and J dropped 0; count of bases not matched to a gene: 13. The CDR3 is 19 amino acids. The germline gives CDR1 MNHNY, CDR2 SVGAGI (reference sequence). CDR3 residues: CASSRSTGIFSSYNSPLHF. The CDR3 region has the DNA TGTGCCAGCAGTAGATCGACAGGGATATTTAGCTCCTATAATTCACCCCTCCACTTT.

The chain employs TRBV14 and TRBJ1-1; no firm D call. The CDR3 is made up of 13 amino acids. Trimming stripped 0 bases from V and 9 bases from J, with 11 bases between. Germline V gene data show CDR1 as SGHDN and CDR2 as FVKESK. In DNA, the CDR3 is TGTGCCAGCAGCCAAGATCGGCACCCAAAAGCTTTCTTT. It specifies CASSQDRHPKAFF. Full variable domain (missing parts from reference TRBV14 and TRBJ1-1): EAGVTQFPSHSVIEKGQTVTLRCDPISGHDNLYWYRRVMGKEIKFLLHFVKESKQDESGMPNNRFLAERTGGTYSTLKVQPAELEDSGVYFCASSQDRHPKAFFGQGTRLTVV.

The V and J genes are TRBV28 and TRBJ1-2; no firm D call. Germline CDR1 and CDR2: MDHEN and SYDVKM. The CDR3 has 13 amino acids. V dropped 3 bases and J dropped 8 bases, with 13 bases sitting between them. As DNA, the CDR3 is TGTGCCAGCAGTTTCAATCCCCAAAGGGGCTACACCTTC. It encodes CASSFNPQRGYTF.

The chain links TRBV12-3 or TRBV12-4 to TRBJ2-1; D remains unclear. Trimming stripped 2 bases from V and 9 bases from J, with 5 bases between. The length of the CDR3 is 11 residues. The DNA for the CDR3 is TGTGCCAGCAGTTTAACCGGTGAGCAGTTCTTC. Residues: CASSLTGEQFF.

This clone was observed a few times. The V call is TRBV11-2, the J call TRBJ1-4, with TRBD1 matching over 7 bases. Unmatched junction bases numbered 9, after V lost 4 bases and J lost 13 bases. This CDR3 is 13 amino acids long. Per germline, CDR1 SGHAT and CDR2 FQNNGV. The CDR3 nucleotides read TGTGCCAGCAGCTACCGACAGGGTGGAAGACTGTTTTTT. Its protein is CASSYRQGGRLFF.

V gene TRBV7-6 combines with J gene TRBJ2-7; 8 bases are a match to TRBD1. The V gene's germline CDR1 is SGHVS and CDR2 FNYEAQ. The J segment lost 6 bases and the V segment lost 4 bases, leaving 5 bases of the junction unmatched. This CDR3 comprises 13 residues. As DNA, the CDR3 is TGTGCCAGCAGCTCCTACAGGGGGATCGAGCAGTACTTC. It yields the protein CASSSYRGIEQYF.

In nucleotides, the CDR3 is TGTGCCAGCAGCTTAGGGGGCCCTTCCTCCTACAATGAGCAGTTCTTC. Its translation: CASSLGGPSSYNEQFF. The chain has TRBV7-9 and TRBJ2-1, with D perhaps matching TRBD1 (5 bases). Germline V gene sequence: CDR1 SEHNR, CDR2 FQNEAQ (reference sequence). The V gene lost 1 base and the J gene lost 0 bases, with 10 bases spanning the gap. CDR3 size: 16 residues.

V is TRBV7-9 and J is TRBJ2-2, with TRBD2 identical over 11 bases. Germline lookup yields CDR1 SEHNR and CDR2 FQNEAQ (reference sequence). V gave up 1 base and J gave up 6 bases; unmatched junction bases: 10. The CDR3 sequence is 18 residues long. CDR3 nucleotides: TGTGCCAGCAGCTTAGAGCTTAGCGGGGGGGCCGAATCCGGGGAGCTGTTTTTT. Translated, it gives CASSLELSGGAESGELFF.

The chain carries TRBV7-2 and TRBJ1-2; D might be TRBD1 (6 bases). The CDR3 is 16 residues long. Trimming shortened V by 0 bases and J by 4 bases, and 15 bases separated the two germline ends. Germline V gene lookup returns CDR1 SGHTA and CDR2 FQGNSA. The CDR3 loop is CASSLASRGASYGYTF. The CDR3 DNA follows: TGTGCCAGCAGCTTAGCGTCTCGGGGGGCGAGCTATGGCTACACCTTC.